This T cell receptor (beta chain) is drawn from a study of cytomegalovirus exposure and HLA in healthy donors (dated by TCRdb to 2016 to 2017). In the study overall: An earlier analysis of more than 550 of the donors reported roughly 300 Gb of sequence data and 95 million to 130 million unique TCR beta sequences obtained from roughly 170 million T cells. Donor age, sex, ethnicity and CMV serostatus were compiled alongside the repertoire data. Genome-wide SNP genotypes for about 60% of the roughly 670 donors were used in a later genetic analysis, which treated that subset as a discovery cohort. Besides the first cohort of hundreds of subjects, a separate validation cohort made up of over 95 different subjects was used. The study used immunosequencing to profile the T cell repertoires of approximately 640 subjects and linked those repertoires to cytomegalovirus serostatus. Roughly 5 DR-DQ haplotypes were handled as single units for association and clustering because linkage in the cohort was strong. On average, 235,054 unique TCR beta nucleotide sequences were sequenced per donor among 350 to 400 genotyped donors of the cohort, with about 17% of those sequences being non-productive. A later analysis re-analyzed previously published TCR beta repertoires from roughly 690 donors and added high-resolution HLA genotyping to study TCR occurrence patterns. Every repertoire in the discovery cohort had been generated on one and the same sequencing platform. An early release that covered roughly 600 HLA-typed donors contained approximately 300 gigabases of sequencing data and 70 million to 100 million unique TCR sequences. An earlier analysis of approximately 500 of the donors applied high-throughput TCR beta sequencing to assess whether each TCR beta V gene segment acted as functional or pseudogenic. Rather than using new phenotypic data, the later analysis identified candidate immune exposures from TCR beta sequences and from how often those sequences occurred across donors. Typing coverage varied by locus: about 629-630 donors for A, B, C, DRB1 and DQB1; roughly 510 for DQA1; about 570 for DPA1; around 450 for DPB1. To predict cytomegalovirus infection status, the study combined high-throughput TCR immunosequencing, statistical association of individual TCRs with disease status, and machine learning. The study aimed to test whether cataloging public T cell receptors could reveal signatures of past pathogen exposure. Of the 300 to 500 genotyped donors, approximately 80% were placed in the genetic ancestry cluster associated with self-reported Caucasian donors. Class I and class II HLA loci were covered by the typing at four-digit resolution. General study outcomes and caveats: The study gave a list of more than 150 TCR beta chains associated with cytomegalovirus. When HLA alleles, especially DR and DQ, strongly co-occurred, TCR associations were difficult to assign to individual alleles. Across donors, most TCR sequences were observed very rarely, whereas some public TCRs were present in many individuals. Around 16 rarely observed V segments, including chromosome 9 orphons, were excluded from the earlier analysis of approximately 600 of the donors because counts were too low. Because HLA typing was missing for some donors at each locus, association tests included only the typed subset. Several of the top co-occurrence clusters appeared to be linked to parvovirus B19, influenza, CMV and Epstein-Barr virus, according to a later analysis. The authors suggested that the approach could potentially be generalized to other disease states and immunological phenotypes. A later analysis found that most CMV-associated TCR beta chains appeared HLA-restricted, with HLA associations seemingly driven largely by CMV exposure. This cohort had only TCR beta chains sequenced, and the lack of alpha or paired-chain data limited which features could be detected. In vitro tests confirmed that a few of the cytomegalovirus-associated TCR beta chains recognize cytomegalovirus antigens. According to a later genetic analysis, donors in an Asian-associated ancestry cluster had fewer N-insertions in productive TCRs than the approximately 670-donor mean. V-gene and J-gene trimming of TCR beta chains was associated with a missense DCLRE1C variant in a later genetic analysis, and the association was replicated in an independent cohort. Broadly in line with IMGT annotations, most TCR beta V segments showed up in productive rearrangements about 87% or about 30% of the time in an earlier analysis of around 550 of the donors. The sequencing pipeline was judged likely to have produced a cluster of highly shared sequence variants as a technical artifact. In both the original and validation cohorts, the classifier was reported to diagnose cytomegalovirus status with high specificity and sensitivity. A further reported finding was that TCR beta sequences accurately predicted the HLA-A and HLA-B alleles for most subjects in the first cohort. Compared with equally common non-associated chains, HLA-associated TCR beta chains in a later analysis were more clonally expanded and had lower generation probabilities. Because the 87-base-pair reads could not distinguish some IMGT-functional V segments, including TRBV6-2 and TRBV6-3, those segments were excluded. Sequencing depth was assumed to be roughly uniform across donors in the presence/absence analyses, though that assumption may not hold. Immune exposure information for the cohort was limited to CMV serostatus. In a later analysis, the rate of TCR association differed among HLA loci, with DRB1 alleles having the most associated TCRs and HLA-C alleles having the fewest. Correlated functional status among segregating V segments might be attributable to linkage disequilibrium, but an unknown experimental factor could not be ruled out. A later analysis associated 16,951 TCR beta sequences with specific HLA alleles at a false discovery rate of 0.05.

In the case of this clone: The antigen it recognizes is unknown. Per-nucleotide qualities are absent, and no much larger clonotype sits a single base away.

The library was obtained by the immunoSEQ multiplex PCR assay. The multiplex PCR relied on a mix of 60 forward primers for TCR Vbeta segments and 13 reverse primers for TCR Jbeta segments. The CDR3 region of rearranged TCR beta genes was amplified from genomic DNA by a multiplex PCR assay. Amplified TCR beta libraries were sequenced as 87-base-pair reads on the Illumina HiSeq System. In the authors' own workflow: A later analysis tallied approximately 87 million unique TCR beta chains across the roughly 610 repertoires, and some 12 million of those chains were shared by two or more donors. To remove PCR and sequencing errors, raw reads were error-corrected and collapsed into unique sequences using a nearest-neighbor algorithm that merged closely related sequences. To assign V, D and J gene segments, CDR3 sequences were aligned to IMGT reference sequences. For a sequence to be retained, at least a six-nucleotide match to both a V gene segment and a J gene segment was required. Rearrangements were classified as productive when the CDR3 lacked stop codons and remained in frame with V and J, and all other rearrangements were classified as non-productive. CDR3 was defined by IMGT convention, running from the second conserved V-encoded cysteine to the conserved J-encoded phenylalanine. Sequences without an unambiguous match to a single V gene segment were excluded from the earlier analysis of approximately 600 of the donors. An earlier analysis of fewer than 750 of the donors classified V segments as functional when productive rearrangements were above 56.7% and as segregating when the standard deviation between donors was above 5%. A statistical classification framework was built to diagnose cytomegalovirus status from the catalog of TCR beta chain sequences. In a later analysis, V and J genes were assigned by comparing TCR nucleotide sequences against IMGT/GENE-DB human TR gene sequences. Using the TCRdist pipeline, a later analysis assigned CDR3 sequences along with most-parsimonious VDJ recombination scenarios. In a later analysis, each TCR beta chain was defined by its CDR3 amino acid sequence together with its V-gene family, and reads without a unique V-gene family were excluded. To address suspected cross-contamination and a sequencing artifact, a later analysis removed 592 highly shared, low-generation-probability nucleotide sequences. In a later analysis, a clonal expansion index for each public chain was calculated from normalized within-repertoire ranks of inferred template counts. Generation probabilities in a later analysis came from a VDJ recombination model fitted to out-of-frame rearrangements, and those results were checked against IGoR. In a later analysis, hypergeometric tests were used to score TCR-TCR, TCR-HLA and TCR-CMV co-occurrence, with a repertoire-size bias correction applied to TCR pairs. In a later analysis, false discovery rates were estimated by permuting HLA or CMV assignments 20 times. In a later analysis, co-occurring TCRs were grouped with DBSCAN, and TCRdist sequence similarity was added when clustering was performed within HLA-allele-positive subsets. Co-occurrence clustering excluded repertoires with fewer than 30,000 or more than 120,000 public chains, plus five with anomalous nucleotide sharing. TCRdb mirrors the immuneACCESS table, restricted to in-frame sequences. Some clones are absent from its copies; in checked studies, under half trace to an unresolved V gene, and the reason for the others is unknown. The V and J calls and the clone size are those of that table, but D and trimming were determined from the DNA. The sample table lists some 200,000 clones, 60% to 85% of them with a count of one. The ten largest account for roughly 15% of the sample.

The CDR3 contains 16 residues, cysteine and phenylalanine counted. The sequence is cut down to CDR3 DNA, 48 bases in frame from base 1. CDR1 and CDR2, per the germline V gene (reference sequence), are SGHNT and YYREEE. Trimming removed 5 bases from V and 3 bases from J; the gene matches leave 6 bases unexplained. The cohort was made up of about 610 healthy bone marrow donors. At the time of sampling, every cohort member was nominally healthy, though immune exposures that went unrecorded were likely present. The donor was CMV seronegative and belonged to the group of roughly 330 seronegative cohort members. A peripheral blood sample was collected from each donor, and TCR beta sequencing was performed on peripheral blood mononuclear cells. Genomic DNA was extracted from the blood cell samples with the Qiagen DNeasy Blood Extraction Kit.

The TCR comes from a man aged 40-49 years in good health and CMV-seronegative. The chain was built from TRBV5-4 and TRBJ2-2, with 11 bases matching TRBD2. The sequenced material came from PBMCs. CDR3 region: CASRLLAGVDTGELFF. The DNA sequence is TGTGCCAGCAGGTTACTAGCGGGGGTGGACACCGGGGAGCTGTTTTTT.